The entry below describes one TCR beta chain. Generated by immunoSEQ multiplex PCR, the TCRdb table keeps only in-frame clones and is missing some. The repertoire has about 76,000 clones, around 83% of them found once; the top ten carry under 6.5%. The data are from a study of cytotoxic CD8 clonotypes in ibrutinib-treated CLL. Germline values: CDR1 MGHRA, CDR2 YSYEKL. Trimming left V 4 bases short and J 5 bases short, with 7 bases between. The CDR3 length is 12 residues. The V call is TRBV4-1, the J call TRBJ2-3; D gene uncertain. This clonotype was sampled from a human donor with chronic lymphocytic leukemia. This sample comprised PBMCs, obtained before ibrutinib treatment. The CDR3 reads CASSLVGDTQYF. CDR3 coding DNA: TGCGCCAGCAGCCTTGTGGGAGATACGCAGTATTTT.